This T cell receptor beta chain is drawn from a study of CD8+ T cells in alopecia areata. Study-level information: Tofacitinib administration to treated patients was oral, at 5 to 10 mg twice daily.

Sequencing relied on a cDNA template that was reverse transcribed from extracted RNA. Profiled with immunoSEQ multiplex PCR; TCRdb holds only in-frame clones, not every one. The sample includes around 200,000 clones, 64% of them seen just once. Treatment described: oral pan-JAK inhibitor, 5-10 mg twice daily. V trimming: 0 bases; J trimming: 6 bases; junction bases outside the gene matches: 7. In germline, CDR1 is LGHNA, CDR2 YSLEER. The CDR3 loop spans 16 amino acids. As concerns this clone: Antigen unknown.

Regarding the study as a whole: Higher clonality was seen in lesional scalp than in normal scalp, especially in alopecia totalis/universalis. Tofacitinib significantly decreased scalp clonality and expanded CD8+ clones among top 100. Patients showed less clear TCR sequence sharing than mice, possibly partly because of HLA diversity.

This TCR came from a human donor with alopecia areata. This material consisted of CD4+ T cells sorted from blood, taken at week 4, from a patient treated with tofacitinib. The chain recombines TRBV4-3 with TRBJ2-1; 8 nucleotides match TRBD2. The CDR3 sequence: CASSQDGRGGRNEQFF. CDR3 DNA: TGCGCCAGCAGCCAAGATGGACGGGGGGGTCGCAATGAGCAGTTCTTC.